Listed below are T cell receptor beta chains from one sample, sequenced in a study of blood T cell repertoires in COVID-19. TCRdb keeps only in-frame clones here, not all; method: immunoSEQ multiplex PCR. In the table there are roughly 400,000 clones, roughly 90% of which are singletons. Sequencing input: PBMCs or T cells enriched from blood (not recorded which). The receptors were gathered from a woman in her forties who had been exposed to COVID-19. Both conserved end residues are part of each CDR3. Each record gives: CDR3 DNA, CDR3 protein, CDR3 length, V gene, clone size, J gene, D gene. The D gene is left open where the match is weak. Clone size is stated in some rows and not others, as once, few, many or a class when expanded.

CDR3nt: TGTGCCAGCAGTTACTCCCCAGGTAACACTGAAGCTTTCTTT
CDR3aa: CASSYSPGNTEAFF
len: 14
v_gene: TRBV6-6
abundance: NA
j_gene: TRBJ1-1
d_gene: NA

CDR3nt: TGTGCCAGCAGTTTAGACAGGGGCCGGAATGAAAAACTGTTTTTT
CDR3aa: CASSLDRGRNEKLFF
len: 15
v_gene: TRBV27
abundance: NA
j_gene: TRBJ1-4
d_gene: TRBD1

CDR3nt: TGTGCCAGCAGCCCCCTCACCTTC
CDR3aa: CASSPLTF
len: 8
v_gene: TRBV9
abundance: NA
j_gene: TRBJ1-2
d_gene: NA

CDR3nt: TGCAGTGCTCGTGGGACTAGCGGGAGTGATGAGCAGTTCTTC
CDR3aa: CSARGTSGSDEQFF
len: 14
v_gene: TRBV20-1
abundance: NA
j_gene: TRBJ2-1
d_gene: TRBD2

CDR3nt: TGTGCCAGCAGCCAGCCGGGACTAGCGGTCCAAGAGACCCAGTACTTC
CDR3aa: CASSQPGLAVQETQYF
len: 16
v_gene: TRBV7-2
abundance: NA
j_gene: TRBJ2-5
d_gene: TRBD2

CDR3nt: TGTGCCAGCACCCAAGGAACGGTGCGGTCTGATTCACCCCTCCACTTT
CDR3aa: CASTQGTVRSDSPLHF
len: 16
v_gene: TRBV2
abundance: few
j_gene: TRBJ1-6
d_gene: NA

CDR3nt: TGTGCCAGCAGTCTCGGGACAGGGAACACCGGGGAGCTGTTTTTT
CDR3aa: CASSLGTGNTGELFF
len: 15
v_gene: TRBV27
abundance: NA
j_gene: TRBJ2-2
d_gene: TRBD1

CDR3nt: TGTGCCAGCTCACCATCATCCAGGTCTGGAAACACCATATATTTT
CDR3aa: CASSPSSRSGNTIYF
len: 15
v_gene: TRBV18
abundance: NA
j_gene: TRBJ1-3
d_gene: NA

CDR3nt: TGTGCCAGCTCACAGAATCAGGGGCCGGGGACTGAAGCTTTCTTT
CDR3aa: CASSQNQGPGTEAFF
len: 15
v_gene: TRBV18
abundance: NA
j_gene: TRBJ1-1
d_gene: NA

CDR3nt: TGTGCCTGGAGAGCCCTCCCGGGGACATTGAGCGCCTACGAGCAGTACTTC
CDR3aa: CAWRALPGTLSAYEQYF
len: 17
v_gene: TRBV30
abundance: NA
j_gene: TRBJ2-7
d_gene: NA

CDR3nt: TGTGCCAGCAGTTTATCTTCGGGGGGTAGCAATCAGCCCCAGCATTTT
CDR3aa: CASSLSSGGSNQPQHF
len: 16
v_gene: TRBV27
abundance: NA
j_gene: TRBJ1-5
d_gene: NA

CDR3nt: TGCAGCGTTGAAGACCGGGACAGCCCCACAGATACGCAGTATTTT
CDR3aa: CSVEDRDSPTDTQYF
len: 15
v_gene: TRBV29-1
abundance: NA
j_gene: TRBJ2-3
d_gene: TRBD1

CDR3nt: TGTGCCACCAGTGATTGCGCCTGGACTAGCGGCGAAGATACGCAGTATTTT
CDR3aa: CATSDCAWTSGEDTQYF
len: 17
v_gene: TRBV24-1
abundance: NA
j_gene: TRBJ2-3
d_gene: TRBD2

CDR3nt: TGTGCCAGCAGCCAAGTGGGGGGGGGTGGCTATAATTCACCCCTCCACTTT
CDR3aa: CASSQVGGGGYNSPLHF
len: 17
v_gene: TRBV14
abundance: once
j_gene: TRBJ1-6
d_gene: NA

CDR3nt: TGTGCCAGCAGCTTCCCCGGGTTCTTT
CDR3aa: CASSFPGFF
len: 9
v_gene: TRBV11-2
abundance: NA
j_gene: TRBJ1-1
d_gene: NA

CDR3nt: TGTGCCAGCAGTTATTCGAGGGGGTTAGCTGAAGCTTTCTTT
CDR3aa: CASSYSRGLAEAFF
len: 14
v_gene: TRBV6-6
abundance: NA
j_gene: TRBJ1-1
d_gene: NA

CDR3nt: TGTGCCAGCATCGCGGGACTAGCGGGAGGTTGGGAGCAGTTCTTC
CDR3aa: CASIAGLAGGWEQFF
len: 15
v_gene: TRBV6-5
abundance: NA
j_gene: TRBJ2-1
d_gene: TRBD2

CDR3nt: TGTGCCAGCAGTTTAAGACAGGGCAATCAGCCCCAGCATTTT
CDR3aa: CASSLRQGNQPQHF
len: 14
v_gene: TRBV27
abundance: NA
j_gene: TRBJ1-5
d_gene: NA

CDR3nt: TGTGCCAGCAGCCGTGGGACTAGCGGCTATTACAATGAGCAGTTCTTC
CDR3aa: CASSRGTSGYYNEQFF
len: 16
v_gene: TRBV6-2/TRBV6-3
abundance: NA
j_gene: TRBJ2-1
d_gene: TRBD2

CDR3nt: TGTGCCAGCAGCAACTACAGGGGAGAGGACACTGAAGCTTTCTTT
CDR3aa: CASSNYRGEDTEAFF
len: 15
v_gene: TRBV6-5
abundance: NA
j_gene: TRBJ1-1
d_gene: TRBD1

CDR3nt: TGTGCCAGCAGTTACTCCTCGTCGGGGGGGGACCCTTACGAGCAGTACTTC
CDR3aa: CASSYSSSGGDPYEQYF
len: 17
v_gene: TRBV6-2/TRBV6-3
abundance: NA
j_gene: TRBJ2-7
d_gene: TRBD2

CDR3nt: TGTGCCAGCAGCCCGGTGGGGGGGTCCACATTCTCTGGGGCCAACGTCCTGACTTTC
CDR3aa: CASSPVGGSTFSGANVLTF
len: 19
v_gene: TRBV7-2
abundance: NA
j_gene: TRBJ2-6
d_gene: TRBD2

CDR3nt: TGTGCCAGCAGCCAAGTTAGGGTGGGAGGCTCCGAGCAGTACTTC
CDR3aa: CASSQVRVGGSEQYF
len: 15
v_gene: TRBV3-1/TRBV3-2
abundance: NA
j_gene: TRBJ2-7
d_gene: NA

CDR3nt: TGTGCCAGCTCGGACAGGGACTCAGGGGCCAACGTCCTGACTTTC
CDR3aa: CASSDRDSGANVLTF
len: 15
v_gene: TRBV24-1
abundance: NA
j_gene: TRBJ2-6
d_gene: TRBD1

CDR3nt: TGTGCCAGCAGTTATGACTTCACCATATATTTT
CDR3aa: CASSYDFTIYF
len: 11
v_gene: TRBV2
abundance: NA
j_gene: TRBJ1-3
d_gene: NA

CDR3nt: TGTGCCAGCAGGCACAGGGGGAGGAACACTGAAGCTTTCTTT
CDR3aa: CASRHRGRNTEAFF
len: 14
v_gene: TRBV6-5
abundance: NA
j_gene: TRBJ1-1
d_gene: TRBD1

CDR3nt: TGCGCCAGCAGCCTGCGGACAGCCCTCTCTTACAATGAGCAGTTCTTC
CDR3aa: CASSLRTALSYNEQFF
len: 16
v_gene: TRBV5-1
abundance: NA
j_gene: TRBJ2-1
d_gene: NA

CDR3nt: TGCAGCGTTGACGTCCCAGGAGGTGGCTACACCTTC
CDR3aa: CSVDVPGGGYTF
len: 12
v_gene: TRBV29-1
abundance: NA
j_gene: TRBJ1-2
d_gene: NA

CDR3nt: TGTGCCTGGAGTGGCAGGGAAGAAGCTTTCTTT
CDR3aa: CAWSGREEAFF
len: 11
v_gene: TRBV30
abundance: NA
j_gene: TRBJ1-1
d_gene: NA

CDR3nt: TGCGCCAGCAGCTTGGGGGGCACCGGGAGGGCGAGGGGTGAGCAGTTCTTC
CDR3aa: CASSLGGTGRARGEQFF
len: 17
v_gene: TRBV5-1
abundance: NA
j_gene: TRBJ2-1
d_gene: TRBD2

CDR3nt: TGTGCCAGCTCTGGAGCGGGGCGCCAAGAGACCCAGTACTTC
CDR3aa: CASSGAGRQETQYF
len: 14
v_gene: TRBV5-6
abundance: NA
j_gene: TRBJ2-5
d_gene: TRBD2

CDR3nt: TGTGCCAGCAGTTACTCGAGCCGGAGCAATCAGCCCCAGCATTTT
CDR3aa: CASSYSSRSNQPQHF
len: 15
v_gene: TRBV6-5
abundance: NA
j_gene: TRBJ1-5
d_gene: NA

CDR3nt: TGTGCCAGCAGCTTAGGAGGGCCCGGAACAGGGGGCACAGATACGCAGTATTTT
CDR3aa: CASSLGGPGTGGTDTQYF
len: 18
v_gene: TRBV11-2
abundance: NA
j_gene: TRBJ2-3
d_gene: TRBD1

CDR3nt: TGTGCCAGCAGCCAAGATCCGGGTTGGATGGGCACCATATATTTT
CDR3aa: CASSQDPGWMGTIYF
len: 15
v_gene: TRBV3-1/TRBV3-2
abundance: NA
j_gene: TRBJ1-3
d_gene: NA

CDR3nt: TGTGCCAGCAGTTTGACCGGGACAGGCCACTATGGCTACACCTTC
CDR3aa: CASSLTGTGHYGYTF
len: 15
v_gene: TRBV27
abundance: NA
j_gene: TRBJ1-2
d_gene: TRBD1

CDR3nt: TGTGCCAGCAGCCAACCGACAGGGGGCTTAGAGACCCAGTACTTC
CDR3aa: CASSQPTGGLETQYF
len: 15
v_gene: TRBV3-1/TRBV3-2
abundance: NA
j_gene: TRBJ2-5
d_gene: TRBD1

CDR3nt: TGTGCCAGCAGGAAACAGGGCATGAACACTGAAGCTTTCTTT
CDR3aa: CASRKQGMNTEAFF
len: 14
v_gene: TRBV5-4
abundance: NA
j_gene: TRBJ1-1
d_gene: NA

CDR3nt: TGTGCCAGCAGCGTAGGGACATTGAACACCGGGGAGCTGTTTTTT
CDR3aa: CASSVGTLNTGELFF
len: 15
v_gene: TRBV9
abundance: NA
j_gene: TRBJ2-2
d_gene: NA

CDR3nt: TGTGCCAGCAGCGGGACTAGCGGGAGATTGAATGAGCAGTTCTTC
CDR3aa: CASSGTSGRLNEQFF
len: 15
v_gene: TRBV6-2/TRBV6-3
abundance: NA
j_gene: TRBJ2-1
d_gene: TRBD2

CDR3nt: TGTGCCAGCAACCATAAGAGTCCCAGGGGGCCAAGTGGCTACACCTTC
CDR3aa: CASNHKSPRGPSGYTF
len: 16
v_gene: TRBV9
abundance: NA
j_gene: TRBJ1-2
d_gene: TRBD1

CDR3nt: TGTGCCAGCAGTCCCCCGGGACAGGGACAAGCGGGTGGCTACACCTTC
CDR3aa: CASSPPGQGQAGGYTF
len: 16
v_gene: TRBV25-1
abundance: once
j_gene: TRBJ1-2
d_gene: TRBD1

CDR3nt: TGTGCCACCAGCAGCAAAGAACTACGCCCCTACGAGCAGTACTTC
CDR3aa: CATSSKELRPYEQYF
len: 15
v_gene: TRBV15
abundance: once
j_gene: TRBJ2-7
d_gene: NA

CDR3nt: TGTGCCAGCAGCTTAGGAGGGAATTCACCCCTCCACTTT
CDR3aa: CASSLGGNSPLHF
len: 13
v_gene: TRBV7-2
abundance: NA
j_gene: TRBJ1-6
d_gene: NA

CDR3nt: TGCAGTGCTAGTCCACCCGCTGGGGGACAGCTCAACACTGAAGCTTTCTTT
CDR3aa: CSASPPAGGQLNTEAFF
len: 17
v_gene: TRBV20-1
abundance: NA
j_gene: TRBJ1-1
d_gene: TRBD1